The subject of this entry is one T cell receptor beta chain. The target antigen is unknown. PCR primers comprised 60 Vbeta and 13 Jbeta primers. Produced via immunoSEQ multiplex PCR; TCRdb's table is partial and in-frame only. Among under 200,000 clones listed, 68% were seen once. V was cut by 0 bases and J by 4 bases, with 8 bases left in between. CDR1 and CDR2 (germline): SGHRS, YFSETQ. The length of the CDR3 is 14 residues. The data were obtained in a study of cytomegalovirus exposure and HLA in healthy donors. The study, taken as a whole, reports: Across donors, presence/absence analyses took sequencing depth to be roughly uniform. TCR beta sequences reportedly predicted most subjects' HLA-A and HLA-B alleles accurately. Sequencing likely produced, as an artifact, a cluster of highly shared sequence variants.

The clonotype was recovered from a man aged 45-65 years in good health and CMV-seronegative. The chain recombines TRBV5-1 with TRBJ2-1, with TRBD2 as a possible D gene (6 bases). Sequences were obtained from PBMCs. CDR3 loop: CASSLVGGYNEQFF. As DNA, the CDR3 is TGCGCCAGCAGCTTGGTTGGGGGGTACAATGAGCAGTTCTTC.